This TCR beta chain comes out of a study of T cell responses to AZD1222 COVID-19 vaccine. Study-level points and caveats: Spike-spanning, vaccine-associated CD4 TCRs were dominant at 160-218 and 743-854. Baseline serostatus was positive in only six AZD1222 recipients. Donors were chiefly white British, with a greater number of females, and clonal diversity was perhaps underestimated.

CDR3 length: 16 amino acids. Germline CDR1 SGHRS, CDR2 YFSETQ. After removal of 3 bases from V and 7 bases from J, the junction contained 11 bases not matched to a gene. As for this clone: Its cognate antigen is unknown.

Libraries were prepared by immunoSEQ multiplex PCR; TCRdb keeps only in-frame clonotypes and omits some of them. The sample contains around 92,000 clones, more than 75% of which appear only once. The chain is built from TRBV5-1 and TRBJ2-2; TRBD2 matches 8 bases. The receptor comes from an adult in good health. The sample consisted of peripheral blood, taken on day 0 of AZD1222 vaccination. The DNA for the CDR3 is TGCGCCAGCAGCTGGTCGTCTAGCGGGCTCGTCGGGGAGCTGTTTTTT. It translates to CASSWSSSGLVGELFF.